Listed below are T cell receptor beta chains from one sample, sequenced in a study of shared clonotypes between healthy human individuals. Using immunoSEQ multiplex PCR, the repertoire was profiled, and TCRdb retains in-frame clones only, with some absent. The sample includes about 670,000 clones, about three quarters of them seen just once. The specimen was memory CD4+ T cells sorted from blood. The origin of the receptors is a woman in her thirties in good health. The CDR3 runs from the conserved cysteine through the conserved F or W. The order of the fields is clone size, D gene, J gene, V gene, CDR3 DNA, CDR3 protein. The D gene is left open where the match is weak. Rows give clone size only sometimes, using once, few, many, or a class for an expanded clone.

clone_size: -
d_call: TRBD1
j_call: TRBJ2-3
v_call: TRBV2
cdr3_nt: TGTGCCAGCCGAGGAGGACAGGGGGCGGCAGATACGCAGTATTTT
cdr3_aa: CASRGGQGAADTQYF

clone_size: -
d_call: -
j_call: TRBJ2-2
v_call: TRBV15
cdr3_nt: TGTGCCACCAGCAGAGACAGGGTCCGGACCGGGGAGCTGTTTTTT
cdr3_aa: CATSRDRVRTGELFF

clone_size: -
d_call: -
j_call: TRBJ1-3
v_call: TRBV19
cdr3_nt: TGTGCCACCAAGGGCCGGGGCTCTGGAAACACCATATATTTT
cdr3_aa: CATKGRGSGNTIYF

clone_size: -
d_call: -
j_call: TRBJ2-7
v_call: TRBV5-1
cdr3_nt: TGCGCCAGTAAGTTTTCTGTGGGAGTTGTCTACGAGCAGTACTTC
cdr3_aa: CASKFSVGVVYEQYF

clone_size: -
d_call: TRBD2
j_call: TRBJ2-7
v_call: TRBV11-2
cdr3_nt: TGTGCCAGCAGCCCGACTGGGCTAGCGGGAGGTTACGAGCAGTACTTC
cdr3_aa: CASSPTGLAGGYEQYF

clone_size: -
d_call: -
j_call: TRBJ2-1
v_call: TRBV5-4
cdr3_nt: TGTGCCAGCAGCTTGGGGCAGGGGGGTGCGAATGAGCAGTTCTTC
cdr3_aa: CASSLGQGGANEQFF

clone_size: -
d_call: -
j_call: TRBJ2-1
v_call: TRBV5-8
cdr3_nt: TGTGCCAGCACCCGGCTGGGAGGCTACAATGAGCAGTTCTTC
cdr3_aa: CASTRLGGYNEQFF

clone_size: -
d_call: TRBD1
j_call: TRBJ1-2
v_call: TRBV2
cdr3_nt: TGTGCCAGCGTGCCGGGACAGGGGGGTGGCTACACCTTC
cdr3_aa: CASVPGQGGGYTF

clone_size: few
d_call: TRBD2
j_call: TRBJ2-5
v_call: TRBV25-1
cdr3_nt: TGTGCCAGCAGTGAGGGGGCTAGCGGGAGGGAGAGTGAGACCCAGTACTTC
cdr3_aa: CASSEGASGRESETQYF

clone_size: -
d_call: -
j_call: TRBJ2-3
v_call: TRBV5-1
cdr3_nt: TGCGCCAGCAGCTTGGACCCTTCCCCCCCGGATACGCAGTATTTT
cdr3_aa: CASSLDPSPPDTQYF

clone_size: few
d_call: -
j_call: TRBJ2-7
v_call: TRBV30
cdr3_nt: TGTGCCTGGTCCCCGGGCCTCTACTACGAGCAGTACTTC
cdr3_aa: CAWSPGLYYEQYF

clone_size: -
d_call: -
j_call: TRBJ1-3
v_call: TRBV4-1
cdr3_nt: TGCGCCAGCAGCCAACCCCTAAGGGGTCCGCAGGGAAACACCATATATTTT
cdr3_aa: CASSQPLRGPQGNTIYF

clone_size: -
d_call: TRBD2
j_call: TRBJ2-5
v_call: TRBV6-5
cdr3_nt: TGTGCCAGCAGTTACTCCCCCGGGGGGGAGACCCAGTACTTC
cdr3_aa: CASSYSPGGETQYF

clone_size: -
d_call: -
j_call: TRBJ2-3
v_call: TRBV27
cdr3_nt: TGTGCCAGCAGTTTAATTAGCACAGATACGCAGTATTTT
cdr3_aa: CASSLISTDTQYF

clone_size: once
d_call: -
j_call: TRBJ1-2
v_call: TRBV30
cdr3_nt: TGTGCCTCCGCGGACAGAAACTATGGCTACACCTTC
cdr3_aa: CASADRNYGYTF

clone_size: -
d_call: -
j_call: TRBJ1-3
v_call: TRBV27
cdr3_nt: TGTGCCAGCAGCCCCGGACAGAGGGTGGCGAACACCATATATTTT
cdr3_aa: CASSPGQRVANTIYF

clone_size: -
d_call: -
j_call: TRBJ2-2
v_call: TRBV11-2
cdr3_nt: TGTGCCAGCAGCCCCCGGGGGACGCGCGACACCGGGGAGCTGTTTTTT
cdr3_aa: CASSPRGTRDTGELFF

clone_size: -
d_call: -
j_call: TRBJ1-3
v_call: TRBV6-5
cdr3_nt: TGTGCCAGCAGTTACCAGGACAGCCTCTCTGGAAACACCATATATTTT
cdr3_aa: CASSYQDSLSGNTIYF

clone_size: -
d_call: -
j_call: TRBJ1-1
v_call: TRBV19
cdr3_nt: TGTGCCAGTACTCGGGGGGACACTGAAGCTTTCTTT
cdr3_aa: CASTRGDTEAFF

clone_size: -
d_call: TRBD2
j_call: TRBJ2-1
v_call: TRBV28
cdr3_nt: TGTGCCAGCGCTCTAGCGGGAGACAATGAGCAGTTCTTC
cdr3_aa: CASALAGDNEQFF

clone_size: -
d_call: TRBD1
j_call: TRBJ2-7
v_call: TRBV28
cdr3_nt: TGTGCCAGCAGTAACTCTTGGACAGGGGAAACCTACGAGCAGTACTTC
cdr3_aa: CASSNSWTGETYEQYF

clone_size: -
d_call: TRBD2
j_call: TRBJ2-7
v_call: TRBV6-5
cdr3_nt: TGTGCCAGCAGTTACGGCGGGAGAGCCTACGAGCAGTACTTC
cdr3_aa: CASSYGGRAYEQYF

clone_size: -
d_call: TRBD2
j_call: TRBJ2-1
v_call: TRBV5-1
cdr3_nt: TGCGCCAGCAGCGGACTAGCGGCGCCCTTGGGTGAGCAGTTCTTC
cdr3_aa: CASSGLAAPLGEQFF

clone_size: -
d_call: -
j_call: TRBJ1-1
v_call: TRBV7-2
cdr3_nt: TGTGCCAGCAGTATTCACAGGGAGGGCACTGAAGCTTTCTTT
cdr3_aa: CASSIHREGTEAFF

clone_size: few
d_call: -
j_call: TRBJ2-1
v_call: TRBV6-4
cdr3_nt: TGTGCCAGCAGTGACTCGGATGCCCATGAGCAGTTCTTC
cdr3_aa: CASSDSDAHEQFF